The TCR beta chain under discussion was sequenced for a study of T-cell memory formation after mild COVID-19. Study-wide results and limits: Within pre-infection memory, some responding clones were found, suggesting cross-reactive memory joined.

This clonotype was observed at least ten times. Antigen unknown. Constant-segment primers were used for 5'RACE, and the resulting TCR alpha and TCR beta cDNA libraries carried sample barcodes and UMIs. One entry per CDR3 protein results from TCRdb running MiXCR on the 5' RACE reads. The data contain roughly 320,000 distinct CDR3 sequences, 28% of them singletons. The origin of this receptor is an adult woman who had mild COVID-19 (a few samples of this study predate the infection). Cell type and time point are not known. Sequencing was carried out using PBMCs or a T cell subset sorted from them (not recorded which).

The CDR3: CASSAGGPQNIQYF. Here the CDR3 DNA reads TGCGCCAGCAGCGCCGGGGGGCCACAAAACATTCAGTACTTC. The genes are TRBV5-1 and TRBJ2-4; tentative D call: TRBD2 (7 bases). Between the trimmed V and J ends, which lost 4 bases and 5 bases, there was a span of 13 bases. Germline lookup yields CDR1 SGHRS and CDR2 YFSETQ. This CDR3 spans 14 amino acids.